The 20 T cell receptor beta chains listed next were all sequenced from one sample in a study of CD8 T cells in ankylosing spondylitis. A single record per CDR3 protein comes from TCRdb applying MiXCR to the 5' RACE reads. The sample contains 80,000 to 90,000 distinct CDR3 sequences, around 26% of which appear only once. Material for sequencing was blood, either unsorted or a sorted T cell fraction (not recorded which). These receptor sequences come from a male donor with ankylosing spondylitis or in good health (not recorded which).

This sequence joins TRBV20-1 and TRBJ2-7; D possibly corresponds to TRBD2 (5 bases). CDR3 size: 13 residues. V was pared by 5 bases and J by 0 bases, with 11 bases between. Germline loops: CDR1 DFQATT, CDR2 SNEGSKA (reference sequence). The CDR3 protein is CSAQDRDSYEQYV. The CDR3 DNA is TGCAGTGCTCAAGACCGGGACTCCTACGAGCAGTACGTC.

The chain has TRBV7-8 and TRBJ1-6; no definite D call. This CDR3 spans 14 amino acids. Germline-derived CDR1 and CDR2 are SGHVS and FQNEAQ. V lost 0 bases to trimming and J lost 7 bases, with 7 bases between them. This chain's CDR3 is CASSLAPKNSPLHF. CDR3 DNA: TGTGCCAGCAGCTTAGCACCGAAAAATTCACCCCTCCACTTT.

J is TRBJ2-3 and V is TRBV29-1; D gene uncertain. This CDR3 comprises 14 residues. V was cut by 5 bases and J by 4 bases, with 16 bases left in between. Germline CDR1 and CDR2: SQVTM and ANQGSEA. DNA of the CDR3: TGCAGCGTTTCAGCTAGTAGTATTTCAGATACGCAGTATTTT. It translates to CSVSASSISDTQYF.

CDR3 amino acids: CASSLASGHPQHF. The DNA for the CDR3 is TGCGCCAGCAGCTTGGCGAGCGGGCACCCCCAGCATTTT. The chain is built from TRBV5-1 and TRBJ1-5, with D unresolved. Germline values: CDR1 SGHRS, CDR2 YFSETQ. This CDR3 is built from 13 residues. Trimming stripped 0 bases from V and 10 bases from J, with 11 bases between.

V is TRBV20-1 and J is TRBJ2-5; 12 bases are a match to TRBD2. Trimming cost V 4 bases and J 2 bases; bases outside gene matches: 11. The CDR3 has 17 residues. Per germline, CDR1 DFQATT and CDR2 SNEGSKA (reference sequence). CDR3 nucleotide sequence: TGCAGTGCTACACGTAGACTAGCGGGAGTCGGACAAGAGACCCAGTACTTC. It specifies CSATRRLAGVGQETQYF.

V usage is TRBV5-5 and J usage is TRBJ1-3; D gene unclear. The V gene lost 7 bases and the J gene lost 1 base, with 15 bases spanning the gap. Germline loops: CDR1 SGHKS, CDR2 YYEKEE (reference sequence). The CDR3 spans 15 residues. The DNA for the CDR3 is TGTGCCAGCGCCCGAGACATTGTATCTGGAAACACCATATATTTT. This translates into CASARDIVSGNTIYF.

This sequence joins TRBV12-3 or TRBV12-4 and TRBJ2-1; no firm D call. Trimming took 7 bases from V and 7 from J, leaving 20 bases between them. The CDR3 length is 15 residues. CDR3 DNA sequence: TGTGCCAGCACCCTATTAGATTCCCTCGGGAATGAGCAGTTCTTC. Its translation is CASTLLDSLGNEQFF.

This chain joins TRBV29-1 and TRBJ1-1; no reliable D call. Germline V gene sequence: CDR1 SQVTM, CDR2 ANQGSEA. The V and J ends lost 5 bases and 4 bases respectively, with 11 bases between them. This CDR3 region has 12 residues. The CDR3 region has the DNA TGCAGCGTTATGGGGTTCGCCACTGAAGCTTTCTTT. It codes for CSVMGFATEAFF.

This clonotype has a handful of counts. The chain is built from TRBV12-3 or TRBV12-4 and TRBJ2-3; D may be TRBD1 or TRBD2 (5 bases each). V was cut by 3 bases and J by 8 bases, with 9 bases left in between. CDR3 length: 12 residues. The DNA for the CDR3 is TGTGCCAGCAGTTTCGAGAGGGGTACGCAGTATTTT. Its protein is CASSFERGTQYF.

This clonotype was seen more than once but under ten times. The chain employs TRBV5-1 and TRBJ2-6; TRBD1 or TRBD2 may be the D gene (5 bases each). CDR3 length: 16 residues. With 6 bases removed from V and 0 bases from J, the gap between germline ends came to 13 bases. Germline CDR1 is SGHRS and CDR2 is YFSETQ. The DNA for the CDR3 is TGCGCCAGCACTGATGGGGGAAGCTCTGGGGCCAACGTCCTGACTTTC. Protein sequence: CASTDGGSSGANVLTF.

CDR3 residues: CASSSQGTEAFF. The CDR3 nucleotides read TGTGCCAGCAGCTCTCAGGGTACTGAAGCTTTCTTT. The genes are TRBV7-3 and TRBJ1-1; TRBD1 is a possible D gene (5 bases). Trimming removed 4 bases from V and 5 bases from J, with 8 bases in between. Germline CDR1 reads SGHTA; CDR2 reads FQGTGA. CDR3 size: 12 residues.

This clonotype was picked up a small number of times. The V gene is TRBV10-3, the J gene TRBJ2-3; 9 bases map to TRBD1. Trimming at V came to 2 bases and at J to 8 bases, leaving 8 bases not matched to a gene. The CDR3 spans 15 residues. Looked up from germline, CDR1 is ENHRY and CDR2 is SYGVKD. CDR3 DNA: TGTGCCATCAGTGAGACCGGGACAGGGAGTAGTACGCAGTATTTT. Amino acid sequence: CAISETGTGSSTQYF.

This clonotype was counted only a few times. The genes are TRBV20-1 and TRBJ1-1; 7 nucleotides agree with TRBD1. Germline V gene lookup returns CDR1 DFQATT and CDR2 SNEGSKA (reference sequence). The V gene end was trimmed by 2 bases and the J gene end by 6 bases; junction bases not matched to a gene: 9. The CDR3 sequence is 14 residues long. CDR3 loop: CSARFGRGMAEAFF. DNA for the CDR3: TGCAGTGCTAGATTTGGCAGGGGGATGGCTGAAGCTTTCTTT.

This clonotype was seen a few times. The CDR3 loop is CSAIAALNTGELFF. In DNA, the CDR3 is TGCAGTGCCATAGCCGCGCTGAACACCGGGGAGCTGTTTTTT. The J gene is TRBJ2-2, the V gene TRBV20-1, with no clear D. The CDR3 consists of 14 residues. Germline-derived CDR1 and CDR2 are DFQATT and SNEGSKA (reference sequence). V was shortened by 6 bases and J by 1 base, with 12 bases between the two germline ends.

The rearrangement uses TRBV24-1 and TRBJ1-2, with D possibly matching TRBD1 (5 bases). Looked up from germline, CDR1 is KGHDR and CDR2 is SFDVKD. Trimming took 9 bases from V and 4 from J, leaving 14 bases between them. This CDR3 contains 13 residues. The CDR3 DNA reads TGTGCCACCCTTCTGCGGGGCAGCTATGGCTACACCTTC. Its protein product is CATLLRGSYGYTF.

The chain uses TRBV18 and TRBJ2-3; 13 positions match TRBD2. Germline CDR1 and CDR2: KGHSH and LQKENI. This CDR3 spans 16 amino acids. With 6 bases clipped from V and 5 bases from J, the junction kept 8 bases outside the gene matches. In nucleotides, the CDR3 is TGTGCCAGCTCGCTACGGACTAGCGGGAGTATAGATACGCAGTATTTT. It translates to CASSLRTSGSIDTQYF.

The V gene is TRBV18, the J gene TRBJ1-5; D is unclear. The CDR3 has 13 residues. Germline V gene sequence: CDR1 KGHSH, CDR2 LQKENI. V lost 3 bases, J lost 8 bases, and 11 bases lay in between. CDR3 in DNA: TGTGCCAGCTCACCCACGCCCGGGGAGCCCCAGCATTTT. Its translation is CASSPTPGEPQHF.

This clonotype was observed a few times. The rearrangement uses TRBV18 and TRBJ2-1; either TRBD1 or TRBD2 may fit D (5 bases each). V was shortened by 3 bases and J by 8 bases, with 14 bases between the two germline ends. CDR1 is KGHSH, CDR2 LQKENI, per germline. The CDR3 runs 14 residues. The CDR3 reads CASSPATRGDEQFF. The CDR3 coding sequence is TGTGCCAGCTCACCCGCGACGAGGGGTGATGAGCAGTTCTTC.

At least ten counts were recorded for this clonotype. This chain links TRBV3-1 with TRBJ1-3, with D unresolved. The V gene lost 7 bases and the J gene lost 4 bases, with 8 bases spanning the gap. The CDR3 runs to 12 residues. Germline V CDR1 and CDR2: LGHDT, YNNKEL (reference sequence). CDR3 coding DNA: TGTGCCAGCACTTCCGAGGGAAACACCATATATTTT. As protein: CASTSEGNTIYF. The full variable domain, rest sourced from reference TRBV3-1 and TRBJ1-3, is DTAVSQTPKYLVTQMGNDKSIKCEQNLGHDTMYWYKQDSKKFLKIMFSYNNKELIINETVPNRFSPKSPDKAHLNLHINSLELGDSAVYFCASTSEGNTIYFGEGSWLTVV.

This chain links TRBV27 with TRBJ2-2, with no clear D. Trimming cost V 3 bases and J 7 bases, with 15 bases left between them. Germline V gives CDR1 MNHEY, CDR2 SMNVEV (reference sequence). The CDR3 totals 15 residues. The CDR3 DNA sequence: TGTGCCAGCAGTTTTTCCGGGTTATACGGCGGGGAGCTGTTTTTT. Its translation is CASSFSGLYGGELFF.